Given below is one T cell receptor (beta chain) in context. Its antigen remains unknown. The sample originates from a study of CD8 T cells in ankylosing spondylitis. Study observations and caveats: Significant enrichment of disease-linked clones was reportedly seen in matched ankylosing spondylitis synovial fluid. Roughly eight highly homologous variants made up a TCR beta motif that seemed to typify ankylosing spondylitis blood.

Using its own MiXCR run on the 5' RACE reads, TCRdb lists one record per CDR3 protein. The sample has approximately 140,000 distinct CDR3 sequences, 40% to 50% seen once. From germline, CDR1 is MDHEN and CDR2 SYDVKM. CDR3 size: 16 residues. Between the trimmed V and J ends, which lost 2 bases and 5 bases, there was a span of 16 bases. The specimen sequenced was synovial fluid, either unsorted or a sorted T cell fraction (not recorded which). This TCR derives from a male donor with ankylosing spondylitis. The chain joins TRBV28 to TRBJ2-1, with a weak D call TRBD2 (6 bases). This CDR3 is CASSLSPGVGNNEQFF. The CDR3 nucleotides are TGTGCCAGCAGTTTAAGTCCGGGGGTGGGAAACAATGAGCAGTTCTTC. Complete variable domain (other parts from reference TRBV28 and TRBJ2-1): DVKVTQSSRYLVKRTGEKVFLECVQDMDHENMFWYRQDPGLGLRLIYFSYDVKMKEKGDIPEGYSVSREKKERFSLILESASTNQTSMYLCASSLSPGVGNNEQFFGPGTRLTVL.